What follows are 32 T cell receptor beta chains derived from one specimen sequenced in a study of beta chain features in type 1 diabetes. Reverse transcribing all isolated RNA meant expressed TCRB transcripts were sequenced. Clones were read by immunoSEQ multiplex PCR, and TCRdb kept only the in-frame ones, dropping some. The sample includes some 660,000 clones, over 11% seen only once; the top ten take 0.03% to 0.04%. What these receptors recognize is not known. Study results and caveats: TCRB CDR3s were moderately but significantly shorter in Type 1 diabetes patients in all four CD4+ subsets.

The sequenced sample consisted of naive CD4+ T cells from blood. The receptors stem from a man younger than 35 with type 1 diabetes.

This clone occurred a few times. The gene calls are TRBV20-1 and TRBJ1-1; no definite D call. The V end lost 5 bases, the J end lost 4 bases, and 8 bases lay between the germline ends. The CDR3 covers 11 residues. Germline V CDR1 and CDR2: DFQATT, SNEGSKA (reference sequence). CDR3 in amino acids: CSAPTRTEAFF. The CDR3 DNA is TGCAGTGCTCCGACCCGCACTGAAGCTTTCTTT.

The rearrangement links TRBV30 to TRBJ1-3; D uncertain. V was trimmed by 2 bases and J by 2 bases, leaving 4 bases between them. The CDR3 runs to 12 residues. In germline, CDR1 is GTSNPN, CDR2 SVGIG (reference sequence). CDR3 amino acids: CAWSQAGNTIYF. DNA of the CDR3: TGTGCCTGGAGTCAGGCTGGAAACACCATATATTTT.

Note on this clone: The sample contains more than one DNA sequence encoding this CDR3. This sequence joins TRBV18 and TRBJ2-5; the match to TRBD2 covers 7 bases. The germline gives CDR1 KGHSH, CDR2 LQKENI. The V gene end was trimmed by 3 bases and the J gene end by 2 bases; junction bases not matched to a gene: 0. The CDR3 extends over 13 amino acids. CDR3 loop: CASSPSGQETQYF. CDR3 sequence (DNA): TGTGCCAGCTCACCTAGCGGGCAAGAGACCCAGTACTTC. Filled out from reference TRBV18 and TRBJ2-5, the complete variable domain reads NAGVMQNPRHLVRRRGQEARLRCSPMKGHSHVYWYRQLPEEGLKFMVYLQKENIIDESGMPKERFSAEFPKEGPSILRIQQVVRGDSAAYFCASSPSGQETQYFGPGTRLLVL.

This clone was observed a few times. This rearrangement joins TRBV2 to TRBJ1-2, with D possibly being TRBD1 (6 bases). The V gene lost 5 bases and the J gene lost 4 bases, with 11 bases spanning the gap. CDR1 SNHLY and CDR2 FYNNEI come from the germline V gene. The CDR3 consists of 13 residues. CDR3 bases: TGTGCCAGCAGTTACCGGGACACCTATGGCTACACCTTC. It specifies CASSYRDTYGYTF.

This clone has only a few counts. The chain combines TRBV7-3 with TRBJ1-2, with 8 positions matching TRBD1. V gave up 4 bases and J gave up 3 bases; unmatched junction bases: 4. The CDR3 has 14 residues. Per the germline V gene, CDR1 is SGHTA and CDR2 is FQGTGA. The CDR3 nucleotides read TGTGCCAGCAGCTCAGGACAGGGTGACTATGGCTACACCTTC. This codes for CASSSGQGDYGYTF.

In its sample, this clone was seen a few times. The gene calls are TRBV5-1 and TRBJ2-5; D gene unclear. V lost 1 base and J 1 base, leaving 5 bases between the germline ends. Germline V gene lookup returns CDR1 SGHRS and CDR2 YFSETQ. The CDR3 has 13 amino acids. The CDR3 reads CASSLISQETQYF. CDR3 nucleotides: TGCGCCAGCAGCTTGATCTCCCAAGAGACCCAGTACTTC.

This clone came up a few times. The V gene is TRBV15, the J gene TRBJ2-1; the match to TRBD2 covers 11 bases. In germline, CDR1 is LNHNV, CDR2 YYDKDF (reference sequence). V shed 1 base, J shed 1 base, and the junction held 0 bases outside the gene matches. This CDR3 has 16 residues. CDR3 sequence: CATSRGLAGSYNEQFF. For the CDR3, the DNA is TGTGCCACCAGCAGAGGACTAGCGGGGTCCTACAATGAGCAGTTCTTC.

The V call is TRBV28, the J call TRBJ2-5; the D gene is possibly TRBD2 (5 bases). Trimming pared 7 bases from V and 5 bases from J, leaving 20 bases between. The CDR3 runs 15 residues. Looked up from germline, CDR1 is MDHEN and CDR2 is SYDVKM. CDR3 protein: CASITTAPGMETQYF. CDR3 in DNA: TGTGCCAGCATCACCACAGCCCCCGGGATGGAGACCCAGTACTTC.

This clone has only a few counts. The V call is TRBV28, the J call TRBJ1-4; TRBD1 aligns across 10 bases. The germline gives CDR1 MDHEN, CDR2 SYDVKM. J gave up 4 bases and V 5 bases, and 7 bases lay outside the gene matches. The CDR3 runs 16 residues. The CDR3 DNA reads as TGTGCCAGCAGTCCCGGGACAGGGGTCTTTAATGAAAAACTGTTTTTT. Translated, it gives CASSPGTGVFNEKLFF.

This clone was detected a few times. V usage is TRBV7-9 and J usage is TRBJ2-7; 8 bases fit TRBD1. V lost 5 bases, J lost 6 bases, and 6 bases stayed unmatched. Germline V gene sequence: CDR1 SEHNR, CDR2 FQNEAQ (reference sequence). The CDR3 is 13 amino acids. The CDR3 is CASSAGTGSEQYF. The CDR3 bases are TGTGCCAGCAGCGCCGGGACAGGATCCGAGCAGTACTTC.

CDR3 nucleotides: TGTGCCAGCAGGAAACAGGCGGGAAATTCACCCCTCCACTTT. Its protein is CASRKQAGNSPLHF. V gene TRBV2 combines with J gene TRBJ1-6; TRBD1 is a possible D gene (5 bases). The CDR3 spans 14 residues. The germline V gene has CDR1 SNHLY and CDR2 FYNNEI. Trimming took 6 bases from V and 7 from J, leaving 13 bases between them. Full variable domain (rest looked up from reference TRBV2 and TRBJ1-6): EPEVTQTPSHQVTQMGQEVILRCVPISNHLYFYWYRQILGQKVEFLVSFYNNEISEKSEIFDDQFSVERPDGSNFTLKIRSTKLEDSAMYFCASRKQAGNSPLHFGNGTRLTVT.

This clone was observed a handful of times. The chain joins TRBV30 to TRBJ1-2, with 7 nucleotides matching TRBD1. Germline V CDR1 and CDR2: GTSNPN, SVGIG (reference sequence). J was trimmed by 4 bases and V by 3 bases; bases with no gene match: 8. CDR3 length: 14 residues. This CDR3 is CAWSPFSGGYGYTF. DNA of the CDR3: TGTGCCTGGAGCCCATTTTCAGGGGGCTATGGCTACACCTTC.

This clone has only a few counts. The V call is TRBV4-3, the J call TRBJ1-1; D is possibly TRBD1 (5 bases). The length of the CDR3 is 15 residues. Germline CDR1 reads LGHNA; CDR2 reads YSLEER. V was pared by 2 bases and J by 0 bases, with 10 bases between. CDR3 in DNA: TGCGCCAGCAGCCAAAGGAGACAGATGAACACTGAAGCTTTCTTT. This translates into CASSQRRQMNTEAFF.

The V call is TRBV7-3, the J call TRBJ2-7; D might be TRBD1 (6 bases). Germline-derived CDR1 and CDR2 are SGHTA and FQGTGA. The CDR3 has 14 amino acids. Trimming pared 5 bases from V and 2 bases from J, leaving 13 bases between. The chain's CDR3 is CASSPQGGPYEQYF. The CDR3 DNA follows: TGTGCCAGCAGCCCACAGGGTGGGCCCTACGAGCAGTACTTC.

This rearrangement joins TRBV4-1 to TRBJ1-4; TRBD1 matches 9 bases. Germline trimming cut 2 bases from V and 8 bases from J; bases unmatched to any gene: 6. The CDR3 runs 15 residues. The germline gives CDR1 MGHRA, CDR2 YSYEKL. DNA for the CDR3: TGCGCCAGCAGCCAAAGGGACAGGGTCGGAGAAAAACTGTTTTTT. Translated, it gives CASSQRDRVGEKLFF.

This chain connects TRBV27 to TRBJ2-7; D ambiguous. Trimming pared 4 bases from V and 4 bases from J, leaving 5 bases between. In germline, CDR1 is MNHEY, CDR2 SMNVEV (reference sequence). The CDR3 sequence is 11 residues long. The CDR3: CASSWGYEQYF. The CDR3 coding sequence is TGTGCCAGCAGTTGGGGATACGAGCAGTACTTC.

Written as DNA, the CDR3 is TGTGCCAGCAGCCCCCCGGGGGGAACCGCTGAAGCTTTCTTT. Protein: CASSPPGGTAEAFF. The rearrangement uses TRBV7-9 and TRBJ1-1; D possibly corresponds to TRBD1 (5 bases). Germline assignment: CDR1 SEHNR and CDR2 FQNEAQ (reference sequence). V shed 5 bases and J shed 6 bases, with 16 bases lying between them. The CDR3 totals 14 residues. The full variable domain, its missing parts supplied by reference TRBV7-9 and TRBJ1-1, is DTGVSQNPRHKITKRGQNVTFRCDPISEHNRLYWYRQTLGQGPEFLTYFQNEAQLEKSRLLSDRFSAERPKGSFSTLEIQRTEQGDSAMYLCASSPPGGTAEAFFGQGTRLTVV.

This chain links TRBV5-1 with TRBJ2-3; D might be TRBD1 (6 bases). The V gene lost 1 base and the J gene lost 4 bases, with 16 bases spanning the gap. Germline assignment: CDR1 SGHRS and CDR2 YFSETQ. The CDR3 loop spans 16 amino acids. The CDR3 bases are TGCGCCAGCAGCTTGATGGGGGCCGGATCGGCAGATACGCAGTATTTT. This translates into CASSLMGAGSADTQYF. The complete variable domain, with remaining parts taken from reference TRBV5-1 and TRBJ2-3, reads KAGVTQTPRYLIKTRGQQVTLSCSPISGHRSVSWYQQTPGQGLQFLFEYFSETQRNKGNFPGRFSGRQFSNSRSEMNVSTLELGDSALYLCASSLMGAGSADTQYFGPGTRLTVL.

Only a few counts were recorded for this clone. This rearrangement joins TRBV28 to TRBJ2-4, with D perhaps TRBD1 or TRBD2 (5 bases each). Trimming took off 8 bases at V and 0 bases at J, with 26 bases between the two ends. The CDR3 length is 19 residues. From germline, CDR1 is MDHEN and CDR2 SYDVKM. The CDR3 spells CASLGETASRGVAKNIQYF. CDR3 in DNA: TGTGCCAGCTTGGGGGAGACAGCCTCACGGGGAGTAGCCAAAAACATTCAGTACTTC. The full variable domain, completed using reference TRBV28 and TRBJ2-4, is DVKVTQSSRYLVKRTGEKVFLECVQDMDHENMFWYRQDPGLGLRLIYFSYDVKMKEKGDIPEGYSVSREKKERFSLILESASTNQTSMYLCASLGETASRGVAKNIQYFGAGTRLSVL.

The J gene is TRBJ1-6, the V gene TRBV30; a possible D gene is TRBD1 (6 bases). The length of the CDR3 is 13 residues. V lost 2 bases and J 11 bases, leaving 13 bases between the germline ends. Germline loops: CDR1 GTSNPN, CDR2 SVGIG (reference sequence). The CDR3 bases are TGTGCCTGGAGTTCAACAGGGCGGCCACCCCTCCACTTT. Amino acids: CAWSSTGRPPLHF. The full variable domain, rest sourced from reference TRBV30 and TRBJ1-6, is SQTIHQWPATLVQPVGSPLSLECTVEGTSNPNLYWYRQAAGRGLQLLFYSVGIGQISSEVPQNLSASRPQDRQFILSSKKLLLSDSGFYLCAWSSTGRPPLHFGNGTRLTVT.

This clone was recorded a few times. V is TRBV14 and J is TRBJ2-5, with 9 bases lining up with TRBD1. J lost 6 bases, V lost 1 base, and 15 bases had no gene match. Germline CDR1 is SGHDN and CDR2 is FVKESK. The CDR3 runs 18 residues. The CDR3 here is CASSQGALIRTGDKTQYF. The DNA for the CDR3 is TGTGCCAGCAGCCAAGGAGCCCTCATCAGGACAGGGGACAAGACCCAGTACTTC.

Details on this clone: Other DNA sequences in this sample translate to the same CDR3. V and J are TRBV20-1 and TRBJ2-5, with a possible D match to TRBD2 (5 bases). Trimming pared 6 bases from V and 4 bases from J, leaving 9 bases between. The CDR3 has 11 amino acids. CDR1 is DFQATT, CDR2 SNEGSKA, per germline (reference sequence). The CDR3 loop is CSARGLETQYF. CDR3 bases: TGCAGTGCACGGGGATTAGAGACCCAGTACTTC.

V and J are TRBV19 and TRBJ2-7; D is possibly TRBD2 (6 bases). CDR1 LNHDA and CDR2 SQIVND come from the germline V gene (reference sequence). This CDR3 region has 14 residues. V was clipped by 8 bases and J by 6 bases, with 20 bases between them. CDR3 nucleotides: TGTGCCAGTCGCTCCTATGGGGGGTTTGGCGAGCAGTACTTC. As protein: CASRSYGGFGEQYF. Supplemented by reference TRBV19 and TRBJ2-7, the full variable domain reads DGGITQSPKYLFRKEGQNVTLSCEQNLNHDAMYWYRQDPGQGLRLIYYSQIVNDFQKGDIAEGYSVSREKKESFPLTVTSAQKNPTAFYLCASRSYGGFGEQYFGPGTRLTVT.

The chain uses TRBV4-1 and TRBJ2-1, with D possibly TRBD1 on 6 matching bases. The ends were cut back, 1 base at V and 1 base at J, with 11 bases in the middle. CDR1 is MGHRA and CDR2 is YSYEKL in the germline V gene. CDR3 length equals 16 residues. The CDR3 DNA is TGCGCCAGCAGCCAAGCCCCAGGGGCGTCCTACAATGAGCAGTTCTTC. Residues: CASSQAPGASYNEQFF.

This clone was observed a handful of times. The chain couples TRBV9 to TRBJ2-1, with D possibly matching TRBD2 (6 bases). V shed 5 bases and J shed 1 base, with 13 bases lying between them. Germline CDR1 reads SGDLS; CDR2 reads YYNGEE. There are 15 residues in the CDR3. This CDR3 reads CASRAVGGSYNEQFF. The CDR3 nucleotides are TGTGCCAGCAGGGCTGTGGGGGGTTCCTACAATGAGCAGTTCTTC.

This clone was found a few times. The chain has TRBV7-6 and TRBJ1-3, with D unresolved. The germline gives CDR1 SGHVS, CDR2 FNYEAQ. Trimming removed 0 bases from V and 2 bases from J, with 17 bases in between. The CDR3 spans 18 residues. The CDR3 sequence is CASSLAPMSAVAGNTIYF. Here the CDR3 DNA reads TGTGCCAGCAGCTTAGCCCCTATGAGTGCAGTCGCTGGAAACACCATATATTTT. The whole variable domain, remainder taken from reference TRBV7-6 and TRBJ1-3, is GAGVSQSPRYKVTKRGQDVALRCDPISGHVSLYWYRQALGQGPEFLTYFNYEAQQDKSGLPNDRFSAERPEGSISTLTIQRTEQRDSAMYRCASSLAPMSAVAGNTIYFGEGSWLTVV.

The V and J genes are TRBV2 and TRBJ2-6, with TRBD2 matching 7 bases. The germline CDR1 and CDR2 sequences are SNHLY and FYNNEI. CDR3 length equals 18 residues. V shed 8 bases, J shed 0 bases, and the junction held 13 bases outside the gene matches. This chain's CDR3 is CASHSGTYDSSGANVLTF. CDR3 coding DNA: TGTGCCAGCCACAGCGGGACGTACGACTCCTCTGGGGCCAACGTCCTGACTTTC.

Only a few counts were recorded for this clone. The gene calls are TRBV27 and TRBJ1-5; possible D gene TRBD1, 6 bases. The CDR3 covers 15 residues. Germline CDR1 MNHEY, CDR2 SMNVEV (reference sequence). V shed 6 bases and J shed 5 bases, with 17 bases lying between them. The CDR3 loop is CASSSGLKGDQPQHF. The CDR3 coding sequence is TGTGCCAGCAGCTCGGGACTCAAGGGGGATCAGCCCCAGCATTTT.

The J gene is TRBJ2-1, the V gene TRBV29-1; possibly TRBD2 for D (6 bases). Germline V lookup: CDR1 SQVTM, CDR2 ANQGSEA. The CDR3 contains 15 residues. The germline V and J ends were trimmed by 1 base and 4 bases, with 14 bases remaining between them. The CDR3 region has the DNA TGCAGCGTTGAAGGAGGAGGGAGAGGGTACAATGAGCAGTTCTTC. Amino acid sequence: CSVEGGGRGYNEQFF.

Only a few counts were recorded for this clone. The chain has TRBV30 and TRBJ1-3; D uncertain. The CDR3 is 13 residues long. Trimming pared 1 base from V and 0 bases from J, leaving 4 bases between. Germline CDR1 and CDR2: GTSNPN and SVGIG (reference sequence). The CDR3 DNA is TGTGCCTGGAGTGCGCTCTCTGGAAACACCATATATTTT. Translating gives CAWSALSGNTIYF. Looking up the rest from reference TRBV30 and TRBJ1-3 gives the full variable domain: SQTIHQWPATLVQPVGSPLSLECTVEGTSNPNLYWYRQAAGRGLQLLFYSVGIGQISSEVPQNLSASRPQDRQFILSSKKLLLSDSGFYLCAWSALSGNTIYFGEGSWLTVV.

V usage is TRBV6-5 and J usage is TRBJ2-7; D remains unclear. This CDR3 has 14 amino acids. Trimming shortened V by 2 bases and J by 7 bases, and 15 bases separated the two germline ends. Germline V gene lookup returns CDR1 MNHEY and CDR2 SVGAGI. This CDR3 is CASSYHVAPGEQYF. As DNA, the CDR3 is TGTGCCAGCAGTTACCACGTTGCCCCCGGAGAGCAGTACTTC.

This clone was found a few times. The rearrangement uses TRBV27 and TRBJ2-2; 9 bases are shared with TRBD1. The CDR3 sequence is 17 residues long. Trimming removed 5 bases from V and 1 base from J; junction bases left unmatched: 8. Per the germline V gene, CDR1 is MNHEY and CDR2 is SMNVEV (reference sequence). The CDR3 spells CASSPRRGQGNTGELFF. CDR3 nucleotide sequence: TGTGCCAGCAGTCCACGACGGGGACAGGGGAACACCGGGGAGCTGTTTTTT.